Listed below are T cell receptor beta chains from one sample, sequenced in a study of cytomegalovirus exposure and HLA in healthy donors. Sequencing was performed with immunoSEQ multiplex PCR; in TCRdb, only in-frame clones are kept and a portion is missing. This sample yields 90,000 to 120,000 clones, of which 74% are seen a single time; roughly 2.6% belongs to the top ten. The sequencing input was PBMCs. Receptors originate from a man aged 45-65 years in good health and CMV-seropositive. Both conserved end residues are part of each CDR3. A D gene is named only where the DNA matches it firmly.

>TRBJ1-5|.|TRBV28
CASSFQGRQPQHF
>TRBJ1-1|.|TRBV19
CASAGLDGTEAFF
>TRBJ2-3|TRBD2|TRBV9
CASSPGGGVTQYF
>TRBJ1-2|.|TRBV30
CAWAPGTANSPHTF
>TRBJ2-1|.|TRBV6-4
CVSSPEGLGGNEQFF
>TRBJ2-7|TRBD2|TRBV6-6
CASLGGAGFNEQYF
>TRBJ2-7|.|TRBV27
CASSWSLTLPYEQYF
>TRBJ2-7|TRBD2|TRBV28
CASSIPGTRSSYEQYF
>TRBJ1-2|.|TRBV5-1
CASSFGSNYGYTF
>TRBJ2-2|.|TRBV28
CANRTIFGTGELFF
>TRBJ1-1|TRBD1|TRBV9
CASSPPTGEESEAFF
>TRBJ2-3|.|TRBV9
CASSVGGSGMDTQYF